This TCR beta chain was found in a study of T cell responses to AZD1222 COVID-19 vaccine. Trimming cost V 5 bases and J 0 bases, with 5 bases left between them. There are 13 residues in the CDR3. Germline V gene lookup returns CDR1 MNHEY and CDR2 SVGEGT. Overall study findings and caveats: Clonal diversity was possibly underestimated, and the donors were mostly white British, with more females.

Remarks on this clone: The antigen is undetermined.

Method: immunoSEQ multiplex PCR; TCRdb's copy keeps in-frame clones and lacks some. The sample records roughly 100,000 clones, approximately 88% being singletons. Sequencing used peripheral blood, obtained on day 0 of AZD1222 vaccination. V is TRBV6-2 or TRBV6-3 and J is TRBJ1-5; D ambiguous. The receptor was derived from an adult in good health. The CDR3: CASSTYSNQPQHF. As DNA, the CDR3 is TGTGCCAGCAGTACTTATAGCAATCAGCCCCAGCATTTT.